This section outlines one TCR beta chain sequence together with its context. In the original processing: Amplifying reference gene primers gave estimates of nucleated cell counts. Libraries were prepared by immunoSEQ multiplex PCR; TCRdb keeps only in-frame clonotypes and omits some of them. D and trimming come from the DNA, and the V and J calls and clone size come from that table. The profile shows under 90,000 clones, roughly 85% of them singletons. The record originates from a study of blood T cell repertoires in COVID-19. Overall study: The study drew acute and convalescent COVID-19 samples from the United States, Italy and Spain. The cDNA or gDNA used as material had been derived from T cells, B-cell-depleted T cells, or PBMCs.

The V end was cut by 4 bases, the J end by 2 bases, with 6 bases between. Germline lookup yields CDR1 LGHDT and CDR2 YNNKEL (reference sequence). This CDR3 has 12 amino acids. Patients from Seattle were sampled longitudinally, starting during active infection. Sequencing input: peripheral blood. This clonotype originated in a woman aged 45-65 years with COVID-19, enrolled during active disease. The V gene is TRBV3-1 (or the pseudogene TRBV3-2), the J gene TRBJ2-7, with D perhaps matching TRBD2 (5 bases). CDR3 protein: CASSLGTYEQYF. CDR3 DNA sequence: TGTGCCAGCAGCCTCGGGACCTACGAGCAGTACTTC.